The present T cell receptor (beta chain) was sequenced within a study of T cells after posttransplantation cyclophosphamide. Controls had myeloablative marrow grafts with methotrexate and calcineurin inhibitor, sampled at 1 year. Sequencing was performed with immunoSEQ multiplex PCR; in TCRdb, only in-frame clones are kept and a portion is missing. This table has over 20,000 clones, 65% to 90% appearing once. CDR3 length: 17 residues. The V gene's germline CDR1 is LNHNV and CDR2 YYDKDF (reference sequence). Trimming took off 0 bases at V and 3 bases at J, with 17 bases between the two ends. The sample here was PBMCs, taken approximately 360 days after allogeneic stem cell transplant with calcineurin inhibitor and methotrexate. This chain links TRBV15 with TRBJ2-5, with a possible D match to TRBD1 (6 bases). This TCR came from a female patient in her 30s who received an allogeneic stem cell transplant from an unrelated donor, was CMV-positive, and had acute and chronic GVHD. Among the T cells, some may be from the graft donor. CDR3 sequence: CATSRDPVAGVEETQYF. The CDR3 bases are TGTGCCACCAGCAGAGATCCCGTTGCAGGGGTCGAAGAGACCCAGTACTTC.